The 18 T cell receptor beta chains in this list originate from one sample, sequenced in a study of blood T cell repertoires in COVID-19. Some clones are missing from TCRdb's copy, which holds only in-frame ones; the method was immunoSEQ multiplex PCR. The sample includes about 200,000 clones, approximately 85% of them seen just once. Sequenced input: PBMCs or T cells enriched from blood (not recorded which). These receptors were taken from a man aged 35 to 55 with acute COVID-19.

V usage is TRBV7-3 and J usage is TRBJ2-3; possibly TRBD1 for D (6 bases). The V end lost 2 bases, the J end lost 0 bases, and 9 bases lay between the germline ends. The V gene's germline CDR1 is SGHTA and CDR2 FQGTGA. The CDR3 totals 15 residues. The CDR3 loop is CASSLGGHSTDTQYF. The CDR3 nucleotides read TGTGCCAGCAGCTTAGGGGGACACAGCACAGATACGCAGTATTTT.

This chain connects TRBV29-1 to TRBJ2-1, with 7 bases aligning to TRBD2. The CDR3 totals 16 residues. Looked up from germline, CDR1 is SQVTM and CDR2 is ANQGSEA. Losses at the gene ends were 6 bases for V and 1 base for J; bases not matched to a gene: 12. CDR3 nucleotides: TGCAGCGTCGGTACCCTAGCGGCCACTTCCTACAATGAGCAGTTCTTC. This codes for CSVGTLAATSYNEQFF.

The genes are TRBV9 and TRBJ2-7; 8 nucleotides agree with TRBD2. Per the germline V gene, CDR1 is SGDLS and CDR2 is YYNGEE. The CDR3 contains 14 residues. J lost 0 bases, V lost 4 bases, and 3 bases had no gene match. CDR3 nucleotides: TGTGCCAGCAGCACGGGGGGGGCCTCCTACGAGCAGTACTTC. It specifies CASSTGGASYEQYF.

This clone has only a few counts. The J gene is TRBJ1-6, the V gene TRBV27; weak D call: TRBD1 (5 bases). V lost 3 bases and J lost 10, with 13 bases in between. Germline values: CDR1 MNHEY, CDR2 SMNVEV (reference sequence). The CDR3 is 14 residues long. Written as DNA, the CDR3 is TGTGCCAGCAGTTTGGTCGGGGGAGGATCACCCCTCCACTTT. As protein: CASSLVGGGSPLHF.

The V call is TRBV27, the J call TRBJ1-2; TRBD1 matches 7 bases. Trimming removed 6 bases from V and 8 bases from J; junction bases left unmatched: 6. The CDR3 sequence is 12 residues long. Looked up from germline, CDR1 is MNHEY and CDR2 is SMNVEV (reference sequence). The DNA of the CDR3 is TGTGCCAGCAGCCACAGGGGTGAAGGCTACACCTTC. This translates into CASSHRGEGYTF.

V is TRBV9 and J is TRBJ2-1, with D unclear. V lost 4 bases, J lost 2 bases, and 10 bases lay in between. Germline V gives CDR1 SGDLS, CDR2 YYNGEE. The CDR3 is made up of 14 amino acids. This chain's CDR3 is CASSSNSAYNEQFF. CDR3 nucleotide sequence: TGTGCCAGCAGCTCCAATTCAGCCTACAATGAGCAGTTCTTC. Using reference TRBV9 and TRBJ2-1 for the parts outside the CDR3, the full variable domain is DSGVTQTPKHLITATGQRVTLRCSPRSGDLSVYWYQQSLDQGLQFLIQYYNGEERAKGNILERFSAQQFPDLHSELNLSSLELGDSALYFCASSSNSAYNEQFFGPGTRLTVL.

V and J are TRBV28 and TRBJ2-7; TRBD2 agrees at 9 bases. CDR1 is MDHEN, CDR2 SYDVKM, per germline. The CDR3 is 16 amino acids. The trim removed 7 bases at V and 0 bases at J, leaving 10 bases unmatched. CDR3 coding DNA: TGTGCCAGCAACTCGGTCGGCGGGAGGGGCTCCTACGAGCAGTACTTC. Protein product: CASNSVGGRGSYEQYF.

This clone came up once. This chain links TRBV28 with TRBJ1-1; D perhaps matches TRBD1 (5 bases). Germline V CDR1 and CDR2: MDHEN, SYDVKM. The CDR3 has 14 amino acids. Trimming stripped 7 bases from V and 3 bases from J, with 15 bases between. The CDR3 reads CASMGRGGDTEAFF. CDR3 sequence (DNA): TGTGCCAGCATGGGGAGGGGCGGGGACACTGAAGCTTTCTTT.

This chain connects TRBV6-5 to TRBJ2-7; 9 bases fit TRBD2. The junction had 7 bases not matched to a gene; V was cut back by 7 bases and J by 0 bases. The germline CDR1 and CDR2 sequences are MNHEY and SVGAGI. The CDR3 is 15 residues long. CDR3 in amino acids: CASKSNSGSSYEQYF. The CDR3 nucleotides are TGTGCCAGCAAGAGTAATAGCGGGAGCTCCTACGAGCAGTACTTC.

The V call is TRBV24-1, the J call TRBJ1-5; the D is unclear. CDR3 length equals 13 residues. The germline V and J ends were trimmed by 4 bases and 9 bases, with 12 bases remaining between them. Germline CDR1 reads KGHDR; CDR2 reads SFDVKD. The DNA for the CDR3 is TGTGCCACCAGTGAAAGCGCCGTGATGCCCCAGCATTTT. Protein sequence: CATSESAVMPQHF.

The chain carries TRBV19 and TRBJ1-1, with D uncertain. Trimming shortened V by 3 bases and J by 5 bases, and 19 bases separated the two germline ends. Germline-derived CDR1 and CDR2 are LNHDA and SQIVND (reference sequence). This CDR3 region has 16 residues. The CDR3 coding sequence is TGTGCCAGTAGTATGGGCACCATCGCGGGCGGGACTGAAGCTTTCTTT. This gives the protein CASSMGTIAGGTEAFF.

V and J are TRBV6-5 and TRBJ1-4, with 7 bases that match TRBD1. CDR1 is MNHEY and CDR2 is SVGAGI in the germline V gene. The CDR3 contains 13 residues. V was pared by 6 bases and J by 8 bases, with 6 bases of the junction left unmatched. The CDR3 is CASRPTGEEKLFF. The CDR3 DNA sequence: TGTGCCAGCAGGCCCACAGGGGAGGAAAAACTGTTTTTT.

This clone was found a few times. This CDR3 is CASSPGGPSTEAFF. DNA of the CDR3: TGTGCCAGCTCACCGGGCGGGCCTTCCACTGAAGCTTTCTTT. This chain joins TRBV18 and TRBJ1-1; D is ambiguous. CDR1 KGHSH and CDR2 LQKENI come from the germline V gene. The CDR3 is made up of 14 amino acids. Trimming removed 3 bases at V and 4 bases at J, with 12 bases between.

J is TRBJ2-1 and V is TRBV9, with 7 bases aligning to TRBD2. From germline, CDR1 is SGDLS and CDR2 YYNGEE. Germline trimming cut 4 bases from V and 6 bases from J; bases unmatched to any gene: 7. This CDR3 is 14 amino acids long. CDR3 amino acids: CASSPFGRPNEQFF. The CDR3 DNA reads TGTGCCAGCAGCCCCTTCGGGAGGCCCAATGAGCAGTTCTTC.

This chain joins TRBV2 and TRBJ2-5; TRBD1 is a possible D gene (6 bases). Germline V CDR1 and CDR2: SNHLY, FYNNEI. Between the trimmed V and J ends, which lost 8 bases and 5 bases, there was a span of 15 bases. The CDR3 loop spans 13 amino acids. DNA of the CDR3: TGTGCCAGCGAGGACAGTCGTAAGGAGACCCAGTACTTC. Translating it yields CASEDSRKETQYF.

This sequence joins TRBV30 and TRBJ1-2, with TRBD1 as a possible D gene (5 bases). This CDR3 region has 14 residues. Germline values: CDR1 GTSNPN, CDR2 SVGIG (reference sequence). Trimming removed 0 bases from V and 4 bases from J, with 12 bases in between. The CDR3 bases are TGTGCCTGGAGTGTAGCAGGGCTGGGCTATGGCTACACCTTC. Its protein is CAWSVAGLGYGYTF.

The chain uses TRBV7-9 and TRBJ2-1; 10 positions agree with TRBD2. Germline values: CDR1 SEHNR, CDR2 FQNEAQ (reference sequence). Trimming at V came to 1 base and at J to 15 bases, leaving 3 bases not matched to a gene. The CDR3 sequence is 12 residues long. DNA of the CDR3: TGTGCCAGCAGCTTAGTAGCGGGAGGCCCGTTCTTC. Translating gives CASSLVAGGPFF.

The rearrangement links TRBV4-3 to TRBJ1-1; D may be TRBD1 (5 bases). CDR1 is LGHNA, CDR2 YSLEER, per germline. The CDR3 consists of 14 residues. The ends were cut back, 0 bases at V and 4 bases at J, with 9 bases in the middle. As DNA, the CDR3 is TGCGCCAGCAGCCAAGATGCGGGGGGCACTGAAGCTTTCTTT. Protein: CASSQDAGGTEAFF.